One T cell receptor beta chain is described in this entry. This CDR3 comprises 14 residues. Germline V gene sequence: CDR1 SGHNT, CDR2 YENEEA. V lost 5 bases to trimming and J lost 3 bases; unmatched junction nucleotides: 3. The data derive from a study of control samples from healthy donors and cancer patients. The repertoire was sequenced with immunoSEQ multiplex PCR; TCRdb's copy has only in-frame clones and lacks some. Here the sample spans 150,000 to 200,000 clones, roughly 94% being singletons. The sample comprised PBMCs. The receptor was derived from a man in his sixties with colorectal cancer. The rearrangement joins TRBV11-3 to TRBJ2-1; 8 bases align to TRBD1. The CDR3 nucleotides are TGTGCCAGCAGCGGCGACAGGGGCTACAATGAGCAGTTCTTC. Protein: CASSGDRGYNEQFF.